This TCR beta chain was documented in a study of CD8+ T cells in alopecia areata. Across the study: Oral tofacitinib, 5 to 10 mg twice daily, was given in an open-label trial. Study observations and caveats: Clonality exceeded that of normal scalp in lesional scalp, most notably in alopecia totalis/universalis.

Extraction of RNA preceded its reverse transcription into cDNA, which served as the sequencing template. The protocol was immunoSEQ multiplex PCR, while the TCRdb copy is restricted to in-frame clones and leaves out a portion. This sample has over 150,000 clones, with 50% to 70% found just once. The study team obtained lesional scalp punch biopsies and peripheral blood from alopecia areata patients. CDR3 size: 16 residues. Germline V gene sequence: CDR1 SGDLS, CDR2 YYNGEE. V dropped 0 bases and J dropped 1 base, with 10 bases sitting between them. In regard to this clone: Its antigen remains unidentified.

The TCR originated in a human donor with alopecia areata. The source was CD4+ T cells sorted from blood, collected at week 0. The genes are TRBV9 and TRBJ2-2; the D gene is possibly TRBD1 (5 bases). This chain's CDR3 is CASSVVAGLNTGELFF. DNA for the CDR3: TGTGCCAGCAGCGTAGTCGCAGGGTTGAACACCGGGGAGCTGTTTTTT.